This T cell receptor (beta chain) came from a study of T cells in Graves' hyperthyroidism and ophthalmopathy. In germline, CDR1 is LNHNV, CDR2 YYDKDF (reference sequence). The length of the CDR3 is 14 residues. Trimming removed 5 bases at V and 0 bases at J, with 7 bases between. Hyperthyroidism patients were newly diagnosed, had disease duration under 2 months, and were aged 18 to 65 years. The study left out patients who had uncontrolled infection, other autoimmune disease, pregnancy or lactation. TCR beta CDR3 region amplification was performed from RNA transcripts. HTBI primers drove first-round RT-PCR of the TCR CDR3. TCRdb fed the multiplex PCR reads into MiXCR, producing one record per CDR3 protein. The sample lists roughly 700,000 distinct CDR3 sequences, 14% occurring once. Study results and caveats: It was a median approximately 7.1 months before onset that the model predicted ophthalmopathy.

This clonotype has only a few counts. What it recognizes is unknown. The rearrangement uses TRBV15 and TRBJ2-2; tentatively, D is TRBD2 (6 bases). Sequenced: blood. The receptor was isolated from a woman aged 18-29 years with Graves' hyperthyroidism. The DNA for the CDR3 is TGTGCCACCAGCGGGAGGTCGAACACCGGGGAGCTGTTTTTT. Its protein is CATSGRSNTGELFF.